This is a list of T cell receptor beta chains from one sample in a study of T cell responses to AZD1222 COVID-19 vaccine. Clones were read by immunoSEQ multiplex PCR, and TCRdb kept only the in-frame ones, dropping some. This table holds approximately 20,000 clones, 70% to 85% found once. The input for sequencing was peripheral blood, taken on day 0 of AZD1222 vaccination. The receptor set was obtained from an adult in good health. Each CDR3 is given with its conserved first and last residue. The D gene is left open where the match is weak. Some rows have no size entry. The others give once, few or many, or a class for an expanded clone.

TRBD2 NA TRBJ2-7 TRBV2 CASTPSGTIYEQYF TGTGCCAGCACACCTAGCGGGACGATCTACGAGCAGTACTTC
NA few TRBJ2-7 TRBV5-6 CASSLGHTTYEQYF TGTGCCAGCAGCTTGGGGCACACAACCTACGAGCAGTACTTC
NA NA TRBJ2-2 TRBV5-6 CASSFSPTGELFF TGTGCCAGCAGCTTTAGTCCAACCGGGGAGCTGTTTTTT
NA NA TRBJ2-2 TRBV7-2 CASGGRRTRELFF TGTGCCAGCGGTGGCAGGCGCACCCGGGAGCTGTTTTTT
NA once TRBJ1-2 TRBV28 CASKDFRDQGYTF TGTGCCAGCAAGGATTTTCGGGACCAAGGCTACACCTTC
TRBD1 once TRBJ2-3 TRBV18 CASSTTGATTDTQYF TGTGCCAGCTCAACGACAGGGGCTACCACAGATACGCAGTATTTT
NA NA TRBJ1-1 TRBV7-9 CASSYTGWGNTEAFF TGTGCCAGCAGTTACACGGGGTGGGGGAACACTGAAGCTTTCTTT
NA NA TRBJ1-2 TRBV28 CASSLWEGRESTYGYTF TGTGCCAGCAGTTTATGGGAGGGCAGGGAATCCACCTATGGCTACACCTTC
NA NA TRBJ2-3 TRBV30 CAWSALARRYF TGTGCCTGGAGTGCGTTAGCGAGGCGGTATTTT
NA few TRBJ2-7 TRBV30 CAWSDADYEQYF TGTGCCTGGAGTGATGCGGACTACGAGCAGTACTTC
TRBD1 NA TRBJ2-2 TRBV7-2 CASSLRGGRAGELFF TGTGCCAGCAGCCTCAGAGGGGGCCGGGCCGGGGAGCTGTTTTTT
NA NA TRBJ1-2 TRBV28 CATASGVQEIYGYTF TGTGCCACCGCCTCGGGGGTACAGGAGATCTATGGCTACACCTTC
TRBD1 once TRBJ2-7 TRBV7-2 CASSLAGTGAPYEQYF TGTGCCAGCAGCTTAGCGGGGACAGGGGCCCCCTACGAGCAGTACTTC
NA NA TRBJ2-1 TRBV11-2 CASSFGGRGEQFF TGTGCCAGCAGCTTCGGGGGGCGGGGTGAGCAGTTCTTC
TRBD1 once TRBJ1-5 TRBV20-1 CSAQGEPQHF TGCAGTGCCCAGGGGGAGCCCCAGCATTTT
NA few TRBJ2-5 TRBV3-1/TRBV3-2 CASSTRQMDGTQYF TGTGCCAGCAGCACCCGACAGATGGATGGGACCCAGTACTTC
NA NA TRBJ2-7 TRBV7-2 CASRSSSGGPPYEQYF TGTGCCAGCAGGAGCTCGTCCGGTGGACCACCCTACGAGCAGTACTTC
NA NA TRBJ2-5 TRBV11-2 CASSFGEYQETQYF TGTGCCAGCAGCTTCGGAGAGTACCAAGAGACCCAGTACTTC
NA NA TRBJ1-6 TRBV7-8 CASSSFLDSYNSPLHF TGTGCCAGCAGCTCGTTCCTGGACTCCTATAATTCACCCCTCCACTTT
NA once TRBJ2-3 TRBV5-8 CASSFQGGDTQYF TGTGCCAGCAGCTTTCAGGGTGGAGATACGCAGTATTTT
NA NA TRBJ2-2 TRBV7-9 CASALLWGQDTGELFF TGTGCCAGCGCCCTGCTTTGGGGGCAGGACACCGGGGAGCTGTTTTTT
NA NA TRBJ1-1 TRBV29-1 CSVVGASNTEAFF TGCAGCGTTGTAGGGGCGTCGAACACTGAAGCTTTCTTT
TRBD2 NA TRBJ2-7 TRBV7-2 CASSSRGGYEQYF TGTGCCAGCAGCTCGCGGGGGGGATACGAGCAGTACTTC
NA NA TRBJ2-7 TRBV3-1/TRBV3-2 CASSQMFPYEQYF TGTGCCAGCAGCCAAATGTTTCCCTACGAGCAGTACTTC
NA NA TRBJ2-2 TRBV9 CASSAIGSGELFF TGTGCCAGCAGCGCCATCGGTAGCGGGGAGCTGTTTTTT
NA NA TRBJ2-7 TRBV7-9 CASSLYGGDSYEQYF TGTGCCAGCAGCTTATACGGGGGAGACTCCTACGAGCAGTACTTC
TRBD1 NA TRBJ1-2 TRBV27 CASSKISGTGVHYGYTF TGTGCCAGCAGTAAAATCTCCGGGACAGGGGTACACTATGGCTACACCTTC
NA NA TRBJ2-1 TRBV5-1 CASSLVASNEQFF TGCGCCAGCAGCTTGGTGGCTAGCAATGAGCAGTTCTTC
NA NA TRBJ1-5 TRBV30 CAWRATEYSNQPQHF TGTGCCTGGAGGGCGACAGAGTATAGCAATCAGCCCCAGCATTTT
TRBD2 once TRBJ2-1 TRBV5-4 CASNRGGPFTEQFF TGTGCCAGCAATCGGGGAGGGCCGTTTACTGAGCAGTTCTTC
NA NA TRBJ2-3 TRBV7-9 CASSFTGSTDTQYF TGTGCCAGCAGCTTTACAGGGAGCACAGATACGCAGTATTTT
NA NA TRBJ1-2 TRBV5-5 CASRYPGGRAGYTF TGTGCCAGCAGATATCCGGGAGGAAGGGCTGGCTACACCTTC
NA NA TRBJ1-5 TRBV3-1/TRBV3-2 CASSSQAGEQPQHF TGTGCCAGCAGCTCGCAGGCAGGGGAACAGCCCCAGCATTTT
NA NA TRBJ1-3 TRBV20-1 CSASPDSGNTIYF TGCAGTGCTAGTCCGGACTCTGGAAACACCATATATTTT
TRBD2 NA TRBJ2-1 TRBV19 CASSIGGGEAYNEQFF TGTGCCAGTAGTATAGGGGGGGGAGAGGCCTACAATGAGCAGTTCTTC
NA NA TRBJ2-5 TRBV18 CASSPPSVAGETQYF TGTGCCAGCTCACCACCGAGTGTAGCAGGCGAGACCCAGTACTTC
TRBD1 NA TRBJ1-4 TRBV5-1 CASSFQGESEKLFF TGCGCCAGCAGCTTTCAGGGGGAAAGTGAAAAACTGTTTTTT
NA NA TRBJ1-6 TRBV7-9 CASSDQGNSRNSPLHF TGTGCCAGCAGCGACCAGGGGAATAGTCGGAATTCACCCCTCCACTTT
TRBD1 once TRBJ2-5 TRBV5-4 CASSLVVTGSGETQYF TGTGCCAGCAGCTTGGTGGTGACAGGGTCTGGTGAGACCCAGTACTTC
NA NA TRBJ2-3 TRBV7-3 CATSDRGSTDTQYF TGTGCCACCTCTGACCGCGGTAGCACAGATACGCAGTATTTT
NA NA TRBJ1-1 TRBV13 CASSFPQGVTEAFF TGTGCCAGCAGCTTCCCCCAGGGTGTCACTGAAGCTTTCTTT
NA NA TRBJ2-7 TRBV9 CASSAGPGTQYEQYF TGTGCCAGCAGCGCCGGACCCGGGACGCAGTACGAGCAGTACTTC
NA NA TRBJ2-1 TRBV14 CASSPAQAGLDNEQFF TGTGCCAGCAGCCCAGCACAGGCAGGGTTAGACAATGAGCAGTTCTTC
NA once TRBJ1-1 TRBV12-5 CASGFLRQGNTEAFF TGTGCTAGTGGTTTCCTACGGCAGGGGAACACTGAAGCTTTCTTT
NA NA TRBJ2-2 TRBV5-1 CASSSGHATGELFF TGCGCCAGCAGCTCGGGACACGCCACCGGGGAGCTGTTTTTT
NA NA TRBJ2-7 TRBV18 CASSALNEQYF TGTGCCAGCTCGGCTTTGAACGAGCAGTACTTC
NA NA TRBJ2-7 TRBV11-2 CASSLNSGMYEQYF TGTGCCAGCAGCCTCAATTCAGGGATGTACGAGCAGTACTTC
NA NA TRBJ2-3 TRBV7-3 CASSLNGITDTQYF TGTGCCAGCAGCTTAAATGGGATCACAGATACGCAGTATTTT
NA NA TRBJ2-7 TRBV30 CAWSDGGEQYF TGTGCCTGGAGTGACGGGGGCGAGCAGTACTTC
TRBD1 NA TRBJ1-1 TRBV15 CATSHRDRDRDTEAFF TGTGCCACCAGCCACCGGGACAGGGATCGGGACACTGAAGCTTTCTTT
TRBD2 NA TRBJ2-7 TRBV7-3 CASSLGGTSRAYEQYF TGTGCCAGCAGCTTAGGGGGGACTAGCAGAGCCTACGAGCAGTACTTC
NA NA TRBJ2-7 TRBV11-2 CASSLDWGSGPIYEQYF TGTGCCAGCAGCTTAGATTGGGGTAGCGGACCCATCTACGAGCAGTACTTC
TRBD1 few TRBJ1-4 TRBV20-1 CSASYRGEKLFF TGCAGTGCTAGTTACAGGGGCGAAAAACTGTTTTTT
NA NA TRBJ2-2 TRBV27 CASSLTQFTTGELFF TGTGCCAGCAGTTTAACACAGTTTACCACCGGGGAGCTGTTTTTT
NA NA TRBJ1-1 TRBV11-2 CASSLAGDTEAFF TGTGCCAGCAGCTTAGCGGGAGACACTGAAGCTTTCTTT